This is a list of T cell receptor gamma chains from one sample in a study of gammadelta T cells in human blood. TCRdb redid the clone calls on the RT-PCR reads with CATT. Of 150 to 250 gamma-chain clones listed, around 1.5% were seen once; the top ten hold roughly 73%. Sequencing was performed on non-Vgamma9Vdelta2 gamma-delta T cells from fetal blood. The receptors were gathered from a human fetus. Each CDR3 is given with its conserved first and last residue. Sizes are listed as once, few or many counts, or a class when the clone is expanded.

J | size | V | CDR3 | DNA
TRGJ1/TRGJ2 | hyperexpanded | TRGV10 | CAAWDYKKLF | TGTGCTGCGTGGGATTATAAGAAACTCTTT
TRGJP1 | hyperexpanded | TRGV8 | CATWDTGWFKIF | TGTGCCACCTGGGATACTGGTTGGTTCAAGATATTT
TRGJ1/TRGJ2 | large | TRGV4 | CATWDGYYKKLF | TGTGCCACCTGGGATGGTTATTATAAGAAACTCTTT
TRGJP1 | hyperexpanded | TRGV8 | CATWDKGWWFKIF | TGTGCCACCTGGGATAAAGGTTGGTGGTTCAAGATATTT
TRGJP1 | medium-sized | TRGV8 | CATWDRTGWFKIF | TGTGCCACCTGGGATAGGACTGGTTGGTTCAAGATATTT
TRGJP1 | large | TRGV5 | CATWDTHGWFKIF | TGTGCCACCTGGGACACTCATGGTTGGTTCAAGATATTT
TRGJ1/TRGJ2 | medium-sized | TRGV10 | CAAWDKKLF | TGTGCTGCGTGGGATAAGAAACTCTTT
TRGJP1 | medium-sized | TRGV10 | CAAWDYTTGWFKIF | TGTGCTGCGTGGGATTATACCACTGGTTGGTTCAAGATATTT
TRGJ1/TRGJ2 | large | TRGV8 | CATWDRSYYKKLF | TGTGCCACCTGGGATAGGAGTTATTATAAGAAACTCTTT
TRGJP | few | TRGV3 | CATWDSKSWAKKIKVF | TGTGCCACCTGGGACAGCAAGAGTTGGGCAAAAAAAATCAAGGTATTT